This T cell receptor beta chain is drawn from a study of shared clonotypes between healthy human individuals. As for the study in general: Three plates were used per donor for CD4 naive, three for CD4 memory, two for CD8 naive and one for CD8 memory. Broader study findings: Depth was large, yet rarefaction showed that sorted-subset sequencing was incomplete. Among the subsets, naive ones generally showed larger estimated richness than memory ones. Non-shared clonotypes displayed generation probabilities falling below those of clonotypes present in all four donors.

In regard to this clone: As yet, its antigen is unknown.

Generated by immunoSEQ multiplex PCR, the TCRdb table keeps only in-frame clones and is missing some. The top ten hold 0.1% to 0.15% of the sample, which has some 2.1 million clones, over 85% seen once. Per the germline V gene, CDR1 is PRHDT and CDR2 is FYEKMQ (reference sequence). The ends lost 1 base at V and 5 bases at J; junction bases unmatched: 7. This CDR3 comprises 16 residues. The sample was naive CD4+ T cells sorted from blood. Subset here: CD45RA+ positively selected. The V call is TRBV13, the J call TRBJ2-1, with TRBD2 matching 8 bases. The sequence was obtained from a man aged 18 to 30 in good health. The CDR3 region is CASSLATLAGNNEQFF. CDR3 nucleotides: TGTGCCAGCAGCTTAGCGACCCTAGCGGGTAACAATGAGCAGTTCTTC.